This T cell receptor beta chain was observed in a study of blood T cell repertoires in COVID-19. The overall study: Sites across the United States, Italy and Spain contributed samples from acute and convalescent COVID-19. T cells, B-cell-depleted T cells, or PBMCs provided the cDNA or gDNA that served as material.

Clones were sequenced by immunoSEQ multiplex PCR, and TCRdb holds only the in-frame ones, with some missing. The sample shows more than 150,000 clones, roughly 79% of them seen only once. Sequences were obtained from peripheral blood. The sequence was collected from a woman aged 80 or over with COVID-19, enrolled during active disease.

This chain's CDR3 is CASSEIQGARAFF. CDR3 DNA: TGTGCCAGCAGTGAAATACAGGGGGCGAGGGCTTTCTTT. This rearrangement joins TRBV2 to TRBJ1-1, with 9 nucleotides matching TRBD1. CDR1 is SNHLY, CDR2 FYNNEI, per germline. CDR3 length: 13 amino acids. J gave up 11 bases and V 2 bases, and 6 bases lay outside the gene matches. The full variable domain, completed using reference TRBV2 and TRBJ1-1, is EPEVTQTPSHQVTQMGQEVILRCVPISNHLYFYWYRQILGQKVEFLVSFYNNEISEKSEIFDDQFSVERPDGSNFTLKIRSTKLEDSAMYFCASSEIQGARAFFGQGTRLTVV.